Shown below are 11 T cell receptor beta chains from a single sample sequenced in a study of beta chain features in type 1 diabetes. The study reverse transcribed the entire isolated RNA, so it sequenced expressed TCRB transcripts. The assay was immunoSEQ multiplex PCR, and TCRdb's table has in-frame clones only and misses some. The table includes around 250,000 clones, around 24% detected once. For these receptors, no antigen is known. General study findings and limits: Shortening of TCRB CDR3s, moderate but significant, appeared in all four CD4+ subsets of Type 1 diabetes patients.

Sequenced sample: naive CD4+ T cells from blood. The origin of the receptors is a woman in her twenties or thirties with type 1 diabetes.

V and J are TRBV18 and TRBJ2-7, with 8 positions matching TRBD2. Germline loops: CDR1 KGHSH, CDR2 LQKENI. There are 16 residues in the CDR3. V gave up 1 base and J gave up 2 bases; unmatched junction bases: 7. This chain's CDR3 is CASSPLPSGPPYEQYF. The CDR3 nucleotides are TGTGCCAGCTCACCACTCCCTAGCGGGCCGCCCTACGAGCAGTACTTC.

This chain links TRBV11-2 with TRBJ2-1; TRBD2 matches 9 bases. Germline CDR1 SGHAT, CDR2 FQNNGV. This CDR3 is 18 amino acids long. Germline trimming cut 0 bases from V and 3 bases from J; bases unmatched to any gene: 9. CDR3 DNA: TGTGCCAGCAGCTTAGAGGTCCGAAGGCGGGAGGGCTACAATGAGCAGTTCTTC. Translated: CASSLEVRRREGYNEQFF.

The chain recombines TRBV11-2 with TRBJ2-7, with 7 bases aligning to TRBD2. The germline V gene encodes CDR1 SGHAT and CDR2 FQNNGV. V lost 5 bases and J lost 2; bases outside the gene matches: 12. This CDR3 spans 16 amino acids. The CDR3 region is CASSVGRGALTYEQYF. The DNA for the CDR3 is TGTGCCAGCAGCGTGGGGAGGGGCGCTTTGACCTACGAGCAGTACTTC.

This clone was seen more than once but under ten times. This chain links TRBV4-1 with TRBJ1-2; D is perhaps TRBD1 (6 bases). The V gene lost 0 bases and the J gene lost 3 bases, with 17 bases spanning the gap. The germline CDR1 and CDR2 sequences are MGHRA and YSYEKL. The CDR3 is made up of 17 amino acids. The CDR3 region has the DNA TGCGCCAGCAGCCAAGATGAAAACGGGGGGGCAGACTATGGCTACACCTTC. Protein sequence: CASSQDENGGADYGYTF.

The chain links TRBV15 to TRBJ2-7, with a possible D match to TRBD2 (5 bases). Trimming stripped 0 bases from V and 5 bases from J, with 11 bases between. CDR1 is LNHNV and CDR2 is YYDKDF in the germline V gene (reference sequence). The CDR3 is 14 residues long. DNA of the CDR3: TGTGCCACCAGCAGAGATGGAGGACCAGACGAGCAGTACTTC. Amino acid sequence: CATSRDGGPDEQYF.

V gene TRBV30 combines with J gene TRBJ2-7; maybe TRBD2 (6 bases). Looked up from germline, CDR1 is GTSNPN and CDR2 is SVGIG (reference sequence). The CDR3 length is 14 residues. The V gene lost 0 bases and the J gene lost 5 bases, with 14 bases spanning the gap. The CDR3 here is CAWSVIGRGDEQYF. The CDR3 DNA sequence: TGTGCCTGGAGTGTAATCGGGAGAGGCGACGAGCAGTACTTC.

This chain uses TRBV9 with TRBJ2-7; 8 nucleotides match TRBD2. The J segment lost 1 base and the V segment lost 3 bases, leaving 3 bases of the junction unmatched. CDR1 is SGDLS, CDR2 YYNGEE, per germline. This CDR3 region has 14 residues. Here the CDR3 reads CASSARGGSYEQYF. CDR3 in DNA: TGTGCCAGCAGCGCTCGGGGGGGGTCCTACGAGCAGTACTTC. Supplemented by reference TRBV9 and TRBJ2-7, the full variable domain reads DSGVTQTPKHLITATGQRVTLRCSPRSGDLSVYWYQQSLDQGLQFLIQYYNGEERAKGNILERFSAQQFPDLHSELNLSSLELGDSALYFCASSARGGSYEQYFGPGTRLTVT.

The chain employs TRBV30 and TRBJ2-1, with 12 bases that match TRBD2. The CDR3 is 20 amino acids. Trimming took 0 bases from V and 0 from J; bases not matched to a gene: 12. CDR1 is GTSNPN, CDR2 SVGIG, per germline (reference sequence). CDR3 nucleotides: TGTGCCTGGAGTGTTCATACGGGACTAGCGGGCAAGAGCTCCTACAATGAGCAGTTCTTC. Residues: CAWSVHTGLAGKSSYNEQFF.

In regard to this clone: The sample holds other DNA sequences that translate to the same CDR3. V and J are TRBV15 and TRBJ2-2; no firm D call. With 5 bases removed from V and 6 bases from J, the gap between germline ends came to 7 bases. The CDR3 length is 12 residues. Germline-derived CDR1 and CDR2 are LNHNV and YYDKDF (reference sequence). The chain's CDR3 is CATSRVAGELFF. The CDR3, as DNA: TGTGCCACCAGCCGGGTCGCCGGGGAGCTGTTTTTT.

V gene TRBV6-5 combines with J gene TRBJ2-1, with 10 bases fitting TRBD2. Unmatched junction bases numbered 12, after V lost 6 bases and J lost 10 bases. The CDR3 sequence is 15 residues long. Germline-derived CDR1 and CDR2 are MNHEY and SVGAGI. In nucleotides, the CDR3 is TGTGCCAGCAGCCCGGGTCTAGCGGGAGCGGTCGAGCAGTTCTTC. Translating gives CASSPGLAGAVEQFF.

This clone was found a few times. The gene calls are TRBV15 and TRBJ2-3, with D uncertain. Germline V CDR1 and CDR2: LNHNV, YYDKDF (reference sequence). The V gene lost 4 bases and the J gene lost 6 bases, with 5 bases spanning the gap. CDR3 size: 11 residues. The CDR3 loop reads CATSTYDTQYF. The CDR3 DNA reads TGTGCCACCAGCACTTATGATACGCAGTATTTT. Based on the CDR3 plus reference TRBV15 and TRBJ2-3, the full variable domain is DAMVIQNPRYQVTQFGKPVTLSCSQTLNHNVMYWYQQKSSQAPKLLFHYYDKDFNNEADTPDNFQSRRPNTSFCFLDIRSPGLGDTAMYLCATSTYDTQYFGPGTRLTVL.